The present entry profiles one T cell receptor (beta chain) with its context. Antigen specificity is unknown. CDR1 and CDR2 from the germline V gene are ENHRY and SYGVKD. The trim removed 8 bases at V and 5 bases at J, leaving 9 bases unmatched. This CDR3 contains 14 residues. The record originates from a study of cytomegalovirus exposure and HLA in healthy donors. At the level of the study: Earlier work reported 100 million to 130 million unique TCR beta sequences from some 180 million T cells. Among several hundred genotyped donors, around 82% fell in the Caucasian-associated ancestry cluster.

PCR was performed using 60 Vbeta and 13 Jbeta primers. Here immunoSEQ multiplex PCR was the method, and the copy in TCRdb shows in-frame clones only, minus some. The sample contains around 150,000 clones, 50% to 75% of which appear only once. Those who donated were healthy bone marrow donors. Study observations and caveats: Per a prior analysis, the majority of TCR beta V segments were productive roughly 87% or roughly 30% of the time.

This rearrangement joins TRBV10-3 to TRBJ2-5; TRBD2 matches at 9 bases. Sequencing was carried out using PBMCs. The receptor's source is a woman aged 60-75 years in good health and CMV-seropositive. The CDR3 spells CAIGNSGSGETQYF. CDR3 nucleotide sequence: TGTGCCATCGGGAATAGCGGGAGTGGGGAGACCCAGTACTTC.